Included here is one TCR beta chain sequence, with context. The ends lost 3 bases at V and 4 bases at J; junction bases unmatched: 1. The germline V gene has CDR1 SNHLY and CDR2 FYNNEI. The CDR3 length is 13 residues. This entry belongs to a study of blood T cell repertoires in COVID-19. Clones were sequenced by immunoSEQ multiplex PCR, and TCRdb holds only the in-frame ones, with some missing. This table has fewer than 250,000 clones, 70% to 90% appearing once. V and J are TRBV2 and TRBJ2-5, with 8 bases that match TRBD1. The origin of this receptor is a man in his forties or fifties with acute or convalescent COVID-19. The specimen was peripheral blood. CDR3 DNA: TGTGCCAGCAGTGATGGGACAGGAGAGACCCAGTACTTC. It specifies CASSDGTGETQYF. Full variable domain (missing parts from reference TRBV2 and TRBJ2-5): EPEVTQTPSHQVTQMGQEVILRCVPISNHLYFYWYRQILGQKVEFLVSFYNNEISEKSEIFDDQFSVERPDGSNFTLKIRSTKLEDSAMYFCASSDGTGETQYFGPGTRLLVL.